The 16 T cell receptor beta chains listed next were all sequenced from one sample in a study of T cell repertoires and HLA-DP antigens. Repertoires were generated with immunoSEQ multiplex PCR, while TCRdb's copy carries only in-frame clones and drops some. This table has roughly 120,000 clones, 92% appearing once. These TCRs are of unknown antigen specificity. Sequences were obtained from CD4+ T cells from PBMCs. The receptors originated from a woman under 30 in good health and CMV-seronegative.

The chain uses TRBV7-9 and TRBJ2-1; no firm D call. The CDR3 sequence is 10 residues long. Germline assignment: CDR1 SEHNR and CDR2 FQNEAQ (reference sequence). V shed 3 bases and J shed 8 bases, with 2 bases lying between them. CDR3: CASSLDEQFF. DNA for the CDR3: TGTGCCAGCAGCTTGGATGAGCAGTTCTTC. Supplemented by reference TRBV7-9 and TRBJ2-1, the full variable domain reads DTGVSQNPRHKITKRGQNVTFRCDPISEHNRLYWYRQTLGQGPEFLTYFQNEAQLEKSRLLSDRFSAERPKGSFSTLEIQRTEQGDSAMYLCASSLDEQFFGPGTRLTVL.

The CDR3 coding sequence is TGCGCCAGCAGTTTCACGGGTTGGACTGAAGCTTTCTTT. Its protein product is CASSFTGWTEAFF. This chain uses TRBV10-1 with TRBJ1-1; D call uncertain. Trimming shortened V by 5 bases and J by 5 bases, and 12 bases separated the two germline ends. Germline V gene lookup returns CDR1 WNHNN and CDR2 SYGVQD (reference sequence). The CDR3 length is 13 residues.

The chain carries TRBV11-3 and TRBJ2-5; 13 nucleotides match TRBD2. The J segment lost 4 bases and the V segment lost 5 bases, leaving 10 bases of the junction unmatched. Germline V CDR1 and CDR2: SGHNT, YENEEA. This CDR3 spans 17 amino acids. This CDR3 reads CASSPGLAGKWPETQYF. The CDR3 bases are TGTGCCAGCAGCCCGGGACTAGCGGGAAAATGGCCAGAGACCCAGTACTTC.

CDR3 loop: CASSGGGQGRHGYTF. The CDR3 nucleotides read TGTGCCAGCAGTGGAGGAGGACAGGGAAGGCATGGCTACACCTTC. The chain links TRBV6-5 to TRBJ1-2; 8 bases fit TRBD1. CDR3 size: 15 residues. Germline trimming cut 5 bases from V and 6 bases from J; bases unmatched to any gene: 11. Germline CDR1 and CDR2: MNHEY and SVGAGI.

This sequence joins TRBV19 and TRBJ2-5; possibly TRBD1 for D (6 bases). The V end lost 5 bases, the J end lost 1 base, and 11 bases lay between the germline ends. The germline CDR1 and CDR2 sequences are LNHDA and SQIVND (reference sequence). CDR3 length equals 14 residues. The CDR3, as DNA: TGTGCCAGTAGTGCTGGGACAACCCAAGAGACCCAGTACTTC. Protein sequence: CASSAGTTQETQYF.

The CDR3 reads CASSQEASGRATDTQYF. The CDR3 coding sequence is TGCGCCAGCAGCCAAGAAGCTAGCGGGAGGGCCACAGATACGCAGTATTTT. The rearrangement links TRBV4-1 to TRBJ2-3; 12 bases are shared with TRBD2. The germline gives CDR1 MGHRA, CDR2 YSYEKL. Trimming took 0 bases from V and 2 from J; bases not matched to a gene: 3. The CDR3 runs to 17 residues.

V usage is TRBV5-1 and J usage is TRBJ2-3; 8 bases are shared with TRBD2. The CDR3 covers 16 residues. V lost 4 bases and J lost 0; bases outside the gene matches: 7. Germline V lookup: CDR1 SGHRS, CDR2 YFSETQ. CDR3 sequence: CASSPRGGASTDTQYF. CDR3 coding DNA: TGCGCCAGCAGCCCCCGGGGGGGGGCCAGCACAGATACGCAGTATTTT.

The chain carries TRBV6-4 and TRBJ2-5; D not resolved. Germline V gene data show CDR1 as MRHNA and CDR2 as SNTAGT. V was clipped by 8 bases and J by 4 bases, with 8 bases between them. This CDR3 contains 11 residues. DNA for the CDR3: TGTGCCAGCCGGACCCCAGAGACCCAGTACTTC. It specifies CASRTPETQYF.

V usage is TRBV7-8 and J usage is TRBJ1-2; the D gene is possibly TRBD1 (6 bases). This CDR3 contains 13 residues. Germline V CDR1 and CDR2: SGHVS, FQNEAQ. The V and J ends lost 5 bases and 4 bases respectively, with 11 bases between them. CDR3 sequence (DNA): TGTGCCAGCAGCACAGGGACAACCTATGGCTACACCTTC. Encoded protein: CASSTGTTYGYTF.

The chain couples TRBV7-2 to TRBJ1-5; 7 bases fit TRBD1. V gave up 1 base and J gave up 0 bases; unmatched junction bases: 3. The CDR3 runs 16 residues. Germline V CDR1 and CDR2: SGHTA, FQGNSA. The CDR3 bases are TGTGCCAGCAGCTTAGTCGGGACAGTTAGCAATCAGCCCCAGCATTTT. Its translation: CASSLVGTVSNQPQHF.

The CDR3 region is CASSSGTGVVSFF. The CDR3 DNA follows: TGCGCCAGCAGCTCCGGGACAGGGGTCGTGTCTTTCTTT. This chain uses TRBV5-1 with TRBJ1-1, with 10 positions matching TRBD1. The CDR3 has 13 amino acids. Germline values: CDR1 SGHRS, CDR2 YFSETQ. Trimming removed 3 bases from V and 12 bases from J; junction bases left unmatched: 8.

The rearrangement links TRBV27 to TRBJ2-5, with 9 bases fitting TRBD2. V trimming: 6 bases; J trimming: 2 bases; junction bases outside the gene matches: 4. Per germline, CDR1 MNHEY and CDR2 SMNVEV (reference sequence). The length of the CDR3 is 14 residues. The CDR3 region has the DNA TGTGCCAGCAGACGACTAGCGGCACAAGAGACCCAGTACTTC. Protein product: CASRRLAAQETQYF.

The CDR3 DNA reads TGTGCCAGCAGCCCCGCGTTCTCTGGAAACACCATATATTTT. This sequence encodes CASSPAFSGNTIYF. V gene TRBV7-9 combines with J gene TRBJ1-3, with no clear D. The germline CDR1 and CDR2 sequences are SEHNR and FQNEAQ (reference sequence). V was clipped by 5 bases and J by 0 bases, with 8 bases between them. This CDR3 region has 14 residues.

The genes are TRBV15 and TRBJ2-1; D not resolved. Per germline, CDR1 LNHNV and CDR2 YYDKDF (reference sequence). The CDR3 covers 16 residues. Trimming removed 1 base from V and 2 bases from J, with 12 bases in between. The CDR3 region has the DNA TGTGCCACCAGCAGAGGAAGGGCCCGGGCCTACAATGAGCAGTTCTTC. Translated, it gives CATSRGRARAYNEQFF.

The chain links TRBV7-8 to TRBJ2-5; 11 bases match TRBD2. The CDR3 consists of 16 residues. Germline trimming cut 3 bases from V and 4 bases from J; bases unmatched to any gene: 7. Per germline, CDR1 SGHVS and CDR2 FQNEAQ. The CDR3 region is CASSFTGTSGLETQYF. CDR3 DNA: TGTGCCAGCAGCTTCACCGGGACTAGCGGTTTAGAGACCCAGTACTTC.

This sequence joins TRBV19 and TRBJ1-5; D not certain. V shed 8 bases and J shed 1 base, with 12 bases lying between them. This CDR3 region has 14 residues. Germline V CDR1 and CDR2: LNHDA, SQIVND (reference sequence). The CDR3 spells CASLLLGSNQPQHF. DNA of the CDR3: TGTGCCAGTCTCCTCCTCGGGAGCAATCAGCCCCAGCATTTT.